These T cell receptor beta chains were read from a single sample in a study of cytomegalovirus exposure and HLA in healthy donors. Sequencing used immunoSEQ multiplex PCR; TCRdb keeps in-frame clones, though not all of them. The table lists approximately 100,000 clones, approximately 70% of them singletons, with approximately 4.3% in the top ten. The sample consisted of PBMCs. Receptor source: a woman in her late teens or twenties in good health and CMV-seropositive. The CDR3 runs from the conserved cysteine through the conserved F or W. Fields, in order: J gene, D gene, clone size, V gene, CDR3 protein, CDR3 DNA. D genes are given only for firm matches. Not all rows give a size; the values are once, few, many and, for expanded clones, a class.

j_gene: TRBJ2-3
d_gene: TRBD2
abundance: .
v_gene: TRBV5-6
CDR3aa: CASRKGLAGGSSSTDTQYF
CDR3nt: TGTGCCAGCAGAAAAGGACTAGCGGGAGGGTCTTCTAGCACAGATACGCAGTATTTT

j_gene: TRBJ2-5
d_gene: TRBD2
abundance: .
v_gene: TRBV4-1
CDR3aa: CASSPPSSGQETQYF
CDR3nt: TGCGCCAGCAGTCCCCCTTCTAGCGGCCAAGAGACCCAGTACTTC

j_gene: TRBJ2-7
d_gene: .
abundance: .
v_gene: TRBV7-2
CDR3aa: CASSLQYEQYF
CDR3nt: TGTGCCAGCAGCTTACAGTACGAGCAGTACTTC

j_gene: TRBJ1-2
d_gene: .
abundance: .
v_gene: TRBV28
CDR3aa: CASSFGGDYGYTF
CDR3nt: TGTGCCAGCAGTTTCGGGGGAGACTATGGCTACACCTTC

j_gene: TRBJ2-7
d_gene: TRBD2
abundance: .
v_gene: TRBV5-1
CDR3aa: CASSLEVSGSEQYF
CDR3nt: TGCGCCAGCAGCTTGGAGGTTAGCGGGAGCGAGCAGTACTTC

j_gene: TRBJ2-1
d_gene: .
abundance: .
v_gene: TRBV6-5
CDR3aa: CASSYFLASSYNEQFF
CDR3nt: TGTGCCAGCAGTTACTTTCTTGCTAGCTCCTACAATGAGCAGTTCTTC

j_gene: TRBJ1-2
d_gene: TRBD1
abundance: .
v_gene: TRBV6-5
CDR3aa: CASSSPGQGAAGYTF
CDR3nt: TGTGCCAGCAGTTCGCCGGGACAGGGGGCCGCAGGCTACACCTTC

j_gene: TRBJ2-7
d_gene: .
abundance: .
v_gene: TRBV7-8
CDR3aa: CASSLGHSSYEQYF
CDR3nt: TGTGCCAGCAGCTTAGGACATAGCTCCTACGAGCAGTACTTC

j_gene: TRBJ1-2
d_gene: .
abundance: .
v_gene: TRBV7-2
CDR3aa: CASSFTGFLNYGYTF
CDR3nt: TGTGCCAGCAGCTTTACAGGGTTCCTTAACTATGGCTACACCTTC

j_gene: TRBJ1-1
d_gene: .
abundance: once
v_gene: TRBV27
CDR3aa: CASSLAFSHNTEAFF
CDR3nt: TGTGCCAGCAGTTTAGCGTTCTCCCACAACACTGAAGCTTTCTTT

j_gene: TRBJ1-2
d_gene: TRBD1
abundance: few
v_gene: TRBV7-2
CDR3aa: CASSPGQGEGYTF
CDR3nt: TGTGCCAGCAGCCCGGGGCAGGGGGAAGGCTACACCTTC

j_gene: TRBJ2-3
d_gene: TRBD2
abundance: .
v_gene: TRBV30
CDR3aa: CAWSVPAGGLTDTQYF
CDR3nt: TGTGCCTGGAGTGTACCAGCGGGAGGGCTCACAGATACGCAGTATTTT

j_gene: TRBJ2-2
d_gene: .
abundance: .
v_gene: TRBV4-3
CDR3aa: CASSWGGAPTGELFF
CDR3nt: TGCGCCAGCAGTTGGGGGGGGGCCCCGACCGGGGAGCTGTTTTTT

j_gene: TRBJ2-3
d_gene: TRBD2
abundance: .
v_gene: TRBV4-2
CDR3aa: CASSQIPGGQTDTQYF
CDR3nt: TGTGCCAGCAGCCAGATCCCGGGAGGGCAAACAGATACGCAGTATTTT

j_gene: TRBJ2-7
d_gene: .
abundance: .
v_gene: TRBV7-7
CDR3aa: CASSLVRGYEQYF
CDR3nt: TGTGCTAGCAGCTTAGTGCGCGGGTACGAGCAGTACTTC

j_gene: TRBJ1-1
d_gene: .
abundance: .
v_gene: TRBV27
CDR3aa: CASSTATRYTEAFF
CDR3nt: TGTGCCAGCAGTACCGCGACACGTTACACTGAAGCTTTCTTT

j_gene: TRBJ2-2
d_gene: TRBD2
abundance: .
v_gene: TRBV4-3
CDR3aa: CASSREGHTGELFF
CDR3nt: TGCGCCAGCAGCAGGGAGGGACACACCGGGGAGCTGTTTTTT

j_gene: TRBJ1-4
d_gene: .
abundance: .
v_gene: TRBV7-6
CDR3aa: CASSPLGGGFNEKLFF
CDR3nt: TGTGCCAGCAGCCCGCTAGGTGGTGGTTTTAATGAAAAACTGTTTTTT

j_gene: TRBJ1-2
d_gene: .
abundance: few
v_gene: TRBV27
CDR3aa: CASSVLGGAYGYTF
CDR3nt: TGTGCCAGCAGTGTCCTAGGGGGGGCCTACGGCTACACCTTC

j_gene: TRBJ2-1
d_gene: .
abundance: .
v_gene: TRBV9
CDR3aa: CASSVVADYNEQFF
CDR3nt: TGTGCCAGCAGCGTAGTGGCTGATTACAATGAGCAGTTCTTC

j_gene: TRBJ1-5
d_gene: .
abundance: few
v_gene: TRBV7-8
CDR3aa: CASVQGGGQPQHF
CDR3nt: TGTGCCAGCGTACAGGGTGGGGGTCAGCCCCAGCATTTT

j_gene: TRBJ2-1
d_gene: TRBD2
abundance: .
v_gene: TRBV28
CDR3aa: CASSAGTSGFYNEQFF
CDR3nt: TGTGCCAGCAGCGCTGGGACTAGCGGCTTCTACAATGAGCAGTTCTTC

j_gene: TRBJ2-7
d_gene: TRBD2
abundance: .
v_gene: TRBV6-1
CDR3aa: CASSAGRRLAGADEQYF
CDR3nt: TGTGCCAGCAGTGCGGGGAGGAGGCTAGCGGGAGCAGACGAGCAGTACTTC

j_gene: TRBJ2-3
d_gene: TRBD2
abundance: .
v_gene: TRBV5-1
CDR3aa: CASSLATSGDTDTQYF
CDR3nt: TGCGCCAGCAGCTTGGCGACTAGCGGAGACACAGATACGCAGTATTTT

j_gene: TRBJ1-1
d_gene: .
abundance: .
v_gene: TRBV30
CDR3aa: CAWLAGGSEAFF
CDR3nt: TGTGCCTGGCTGGCGGGGGGGTCTGAAGCTTTCTTT

j_gene: TRBJ2-7
d_gene: .
abundance: .
v_gene: TRBV27
CDR3aa: CASSLVQSYEQYF
CDR3nt: TGTGCCAGCAGTTTGGTGCAGTCCTACGAGCAGTACTTC

j_gene: TRBJ2-2
d_gene: TRBD1
abundance: few
v_gene: TRBV7-2
CDR3aa: CASSLGQGRTGELFF
CDR3nt: TGTGCCAGCAGCCTCGGACAGGGGCGCACCGGGGAGCTGTTTTTT

j_gene: TRBJ2-5
d_gene: TRBD2
abundance: .
v_gene: TRBV7-3
CDR3aa: CASSLISGRAETQYF
CDR3nt: TGTGCCAGCAGCTTAATTAGCGGGAGGGCAGAGACCCAGTACTTC

j_gene: TRBJ1-1
d_gene: .
abundance: .
v_gene: TRBV5-1
CDR3aa: CASSGGTEAFF
CDR3nt: TGCGCCAGCAGCGGGGGGACTGAAGCTTTCTTT

j_gene: TRBJ2-6
d_gene: .
abundance: once
v_gene: TRBV27
CDR3aa: CASSYRTGSSGANVLTF
CDR3nt: TGTGCCAGCAGTTATAGAACAGGGAGCTCTGGGGCCAACGTCCTGACTTTC

j_gene: TRBJ1-3
d_gene: .
abundance: .
v_gene: TRBV7-6
CDR3aa: CASSFEAGNTIYF
CDR3nt: TGTGCCAGCAGCTTCGAGGCTGGAAACACCATATATTTT

j_gene: TRBJ2-3
d_gene: TRBD1
abundance: .
v_gene: TRBV28
CDR3aa: CASRPPRGLTQYF
CDR3nt: TGTGCCAGCAGGCCTCCCAGGGGGCTTACGCAGTATTTT

j_gene: TRBJ1-5
d_gene: TRBD1
abundance: .
v_gene: TRBV2
CDR3aa: CASSQTGGGYSNQPQHF
CDR3nt: TGTGCCAGCAGCCAGACAGGGGGAGGCTATAGCAATCAGCCCCAGCATTTT

j_gene: TRBJ2-2
d_gene: TRBD2
abundance: .
v_gene: TRBV19
CDR3aa: CASSIKLAGGPTGELFF
CDR3nt: TGTGCCAGTAGTATTAAGCTAGCGGGAGGACCGACCGGGGAGCTGTTTTTT

j_gene: TRBJ1-1
d_gene: .
abundance: few
v_gene: TRBV19
CDR3aa: CASRSGTEAFF
CDR3nt: TGTGCCAGTAGGTCAGGGACTGAAGCTTTCTTT

j_gene: TRBJ2-7
d_gene: .
abundance: .
v_gene: TRBV7-9
CDR3aa: CASSPDLRAYEQYF
CDR3nt: TGTGCCAGCAGCCCGGACCTCAGGGCGTACGAGCAGTACTTC

j_gene: TRBJ2-7
d_gene: TRBD1
abundance: .
v_gene: TRBV6-6
CDR3aa: CASTSTGTGDYEQYF
CDR3nt: TGTGCCAGCACCAGCACCGGGACAGGGGACTACGAGCAGTACTTC

j_gene: TRBJ1-1
d_gene: TRBD1
abundance: .
v_gene: TRBV6-1
CDR3aa: CASSARDRGNVGLRQAFF
CDR3nt: TGTGCCAGCAGTGCCCGGGACAGGGGGAATGTAGGTCTTAGGCAAGCTTTCTTT

j_gene: TRBJ2-7
d_gene: TRBD1
abundance: once
v_gene: TRBV7-9
CDR3aa: CASSSIRTGGIAYEQYF
CDR3nt: TGTGCCAGCAGCTCCATTCGGACAGGGGGCATCGCCTACGAGCAGTACTTC

j_gene: TRBJ1-4
d_gene: .
abundance: .
v_gene: TRBV28
CDR3aa: CASMSGGVNEKLFF
CDR3nt: TGTGCCAGCATGTCGGGGGGGGTAAATGAAAAACTGTTTTTT

j_gene: TRBJ2-5
d_gene: TRBD2
abundance: .
v_gene: TRBV10-3
CDR3aa: CAISRLAGGSETQYF
CDR3nt: TGTGCCATCAGTCGACTAGCGGGAGGTTCGGAGACCCAGTACTTC

j_gene: TRBJ2-7
d_gene: TRBD1
abundance: .
v_gene: TRBV2
CDR3aa: CASRGTGTGVFEQYF
CDR3nt: TGTGCCAGCAGGGGGACCGGGACAGGGGTCTTCGAGCAGTACTTC

j_gene: TRBJ2-7
d_gene: TRBD1
abundance: .
v_gene: TRBV29-1
CDR3aa: CSVDTDRVGEQYF
CDR3nt: TGCAGCGTTGACACGGACAGGGTCGGAGAGCAGTACTTC